This T cell receptor beta chain is from a study of siplizumab effects on memory and regulatory T cells (dated by TCRdb to about 2019). In terms of the full investigation: The effect of the anti-CD2 antibody siplizumab on alloreactive T-cell subsets was examined in allogeneic mixed lymphocyte reactions constructed from human PBMCs.

The library was prepared using the immunoSEQ multiplex PCR assay. Some 1.1 x 10^5 TCR templates per sample were assayed by the deep sequencing platform. Genomic DNA extracted from sorted T cells was used for TCRbeta CDR3 sequencing. From the authors' description of their analysis: The R programming language was used for the clonal analysis of the TCRbeta CDR3 data. Alloreactive CD4+ and CD8+ clones were identified by comparing unstimulated samples to CFSE-low samples taken after the reaction. Alloreactive CD4+ clones were assigned to regulatory or non-regulatory origin by matching sequences to sorted unstimulated Treg and non-Treg repertoires. The source is immuneACCESS, and TCRdb retained only in-frame sequences with V and J called. Part of the clones is not carried over; for the studies checked, unresolved V genes explain less than half of this, and the remainder is unexplained. For V, J and clone size, that table is used; D and trimming come from the DNA. Counted in this sample were 90,000 to 150,000 clones; around 95% of them appeared once. The ten largest clones represent over 0.15% of the sample.

Including the terminal cysteine and phenylalanine, the CDR3 comprises 15 residues. Only CDR3 DNA remains: 45 bases, in frame from the first base. Taken from the germline V gene (reference sequence), the CDR1 and CDR2 loops are SGHNT and YYREEE. Germline trimming: 3 bases from V, 0 bases from J; junction bases outside gene matches: 4. Details on this clone: No cognate antigen has been identified for it. Base qualities are not provided; no much larger clone lies one nucleotide away.

TCRbeta CDR3 sequencing was performed on sorted unstimulated T cells and on proliferating T cells recovered from mixed lymphocyte reactions. Fresh whole blood from 9 to 10 HLA-typed healthy donors served as the source for isolating PBMCs. Unstimulated CD4+ non-regulatory T cells were FACS-sorted to map the origin of alloreactive clones. Broad study findings and their caveats: No functional confirmation was obtained for the suppressive function of proliferating Tregs from siplizumab cultures. Roughly 75-97% of proliferating CD4+ or CD8+ clones could not be assigned a naive or memory phenotype. Sequences below about 10^-5 frequency were poorly captured, so only a minor fraction of alloreactive clones could be mapped to unstimulated subsets. Siplizumab significantly reduced the cumulative frequency of alloreactive sequences traceable to unstimulated CD4+ memory T cells. Unstimulated naive T cells appeared to be more diverse than memory T cells, and naive cells seemed to make a substantial contribution to the alloresponse. Among mappable alloreactive CD4+ clones, an average Treg-derived fraction of over 60% was observed with siplizumab, compared with 25% to 30% in control reactions.

The sample comprised non-Treg CD4+ T cells sorted from blood. The cell subset or site label corresponds to: FACS-sorted unstimulated CD4+ non-regulatory T cells. The chain was built from TRBV5-4 and TRBJ1-2; 8 bases in the middle match TRBD1. This sequence was found in a human donor in good health. In nucleotides, the sequence is TGTGCCAGCAGCTCGCAGGGGGCGTCTAACTATGGCTACACCTTC. This sequence encodes CASSSQGASNYGYTF.